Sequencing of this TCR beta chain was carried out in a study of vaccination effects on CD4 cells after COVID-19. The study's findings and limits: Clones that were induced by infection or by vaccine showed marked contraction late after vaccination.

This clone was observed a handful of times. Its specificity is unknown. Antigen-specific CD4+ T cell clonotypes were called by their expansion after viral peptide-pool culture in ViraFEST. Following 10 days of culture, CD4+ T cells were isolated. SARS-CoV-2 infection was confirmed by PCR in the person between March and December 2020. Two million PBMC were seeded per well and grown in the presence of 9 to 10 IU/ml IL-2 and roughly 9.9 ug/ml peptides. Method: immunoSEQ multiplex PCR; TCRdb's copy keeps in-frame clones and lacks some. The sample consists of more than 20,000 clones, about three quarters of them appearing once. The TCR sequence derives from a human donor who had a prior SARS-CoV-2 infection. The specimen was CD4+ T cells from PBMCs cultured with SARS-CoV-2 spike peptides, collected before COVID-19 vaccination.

This chain's CDR3 is CASSVTWDSYGYTF. The CDR3 region has the DNA TGTGCCAGCAGCGTAACGTGGGACAGTTATGGCTACACCTTC. The genes are TRBV9 and TRBJ1-2, with 7 bases fitting TRBD1. V lost 1 base to trimming and J lost 5 bases; unmatched junction nucleotides: 5. The V gene's germline CDR1 is SGDLS and CDR2 YYNGEE. This CDR3 region has 14 residues.